This T cell receptor (delta chain) was captured in a study of Vδ1+ human thymocytes. Sequences come from RNA converted to cDNA by reverse transcription. The CDR3 regions were amplified by multiplex PCR from V-gene primers to a constant-region primer. TCRdb redid clone calling on the multiplex PCR reads using CATT. There are about 54,000 delta-chain clones in the sample; around 15% occur only once, and around 0.5% lies in the top ten. General observations from the study: In the thymus, TRG and TRD repertoires looked highly polyclonal with Gaussian CDR3 lengths.

There are 18 residues in the CDR3. The germline gives CDR1 TSWWSYY, CDR2 QGS. V was shortened by 3 bases and J by 5 bases, with 25 bases between the two germline ends. This clone was observed a few times. Its antigen is undetermined. This sequence was found in a boy under two years old who had congenital heart surgery. J is TRDJ1 and V is TRDV1; D may match TRDD2 or TRDD3 (5 bases each). The sequenced sample consisted of Vdelta1+ gamma-delta thymocytes from the thymus. Described subset: FACS-sorted CD3+ TCRalphabeta- TCRVdelta1+ TCRVdelta2- thymocytes. The CDR3 loop reads CALGDPTSPMPYWDKLIF. In DNA, the CDR3 is TGTGCTCTTGGGGACCCGACTTCTCCTATGCCTTACTGGGATAAACTCATCTTT.